This T cell receptor (beta chain) was obtained from a study of blood T cell repertoires in COVID-19. Background on the study: Spain, Italy and the United States supplied samples that represented acute and convalescent COVID-19. PBMCs, B-cell-depleted T cells, or T cells provided the cDNA or gDNA that made up the material.

Here immunoSEQ multiplex PCR was the method, and the copy in TCRdb shows in-frame clones only, minus some. This table has under 95,000 clones, 85% to 90% appearing once. The CDR3 contains 17 residues. Germline V gives CDR1 MDHEN, CDR2 SYDVKM. Trimming cost V 8 bases and J 0 bases; bases outside gene matches: 16. The source material was peripheral blood. This TCR came from a man aged 35 to 55 with acute or convalescent COVID-19. The rearrangement links TRBV28 to TRBJ2-7, with 7 bases identical to TRBD2. The CDR3 loop is CASSGSLARASSYEQYF. The CDR3 DNA sequence: TGTGCCAGCTCCGGGTCACTAGCGCGGGCAAGCTCCTACGAGCAGTACTTC. The full variable domain, in which reference TRBV28 and TRBJ2-7 provide the parts outside the CDR3, is DVKVTQSSRYLVKRTGEKVFLECVQDMDHENMFWYRQDPGLGLRLIYFSYDVKMKEKGDIPEGYSVSREKKERFSLILESASTNQTSMYLCASSGSLARASSYEQYFGPGTRLTVT.